This T cell receptor (beta chain) was observed in a study of shared clonotypes between healthy human individuals. Study summary: A couple of women and a few men aged 18 to 49 made up the donors. Study-wide findings and caveats: Naive subsets, compared against memory subsets, generally had larger estimated richness values.

Deep-level running was used for the assay. The authors' processing: ImmunoSEQ only sent back junction sequences with no quality scores, so filtering was done differently. Profiling relied on immunoSEQ multiplex PCR, and the TCRdb table lists in-frame clones only, not all of them. V and J calls and clone size are given by that table; D and trimming were obtained from the DNA. The sample holds hundreds of thousands of clones, more than 70% seen once. Germline V gene data show CDR1 as KGHSH and CDR2 as LQKENI. Unmatched junction bases numbered 9, after V lost 6 bases and J lost 5 bases. The CDR3 length is 14 residues. Of note for this clone: What it binds is not known.

The chain links TRBV18 to TRBJ1-1; 7 bases line up with TRBD1. The sequence was obtained from a woman aged 25-40 years in good health. The sequenced sample consisted of memory CD4+ T cells sorted from blood. Subset of the sample: CD45RA-negative fraction. The CDR3 DNA follows: TGTGCCAGCTCGACTGACAGGGACGGAACTGAAGCTTTCTTT. Translation: CASSTDRDGTEAFF.